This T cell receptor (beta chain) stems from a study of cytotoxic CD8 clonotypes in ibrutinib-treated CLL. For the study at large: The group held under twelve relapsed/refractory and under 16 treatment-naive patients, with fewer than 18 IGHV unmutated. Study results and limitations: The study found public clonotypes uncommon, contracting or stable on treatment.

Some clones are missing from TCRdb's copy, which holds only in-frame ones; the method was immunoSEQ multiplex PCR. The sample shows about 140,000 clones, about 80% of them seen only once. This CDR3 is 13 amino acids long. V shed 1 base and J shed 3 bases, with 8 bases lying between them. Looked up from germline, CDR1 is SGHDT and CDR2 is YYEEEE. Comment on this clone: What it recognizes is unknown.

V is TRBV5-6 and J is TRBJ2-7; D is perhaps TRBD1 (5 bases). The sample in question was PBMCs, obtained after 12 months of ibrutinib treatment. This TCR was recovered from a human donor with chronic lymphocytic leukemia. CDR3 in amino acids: CASSLRGDYEQYF. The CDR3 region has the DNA TGTGCCAGCAGCTTGAGGGGCGACTACGAGCAGTACTTC.